A selection of T cell receptor beta chains follows, all from one sample in a study of T cell responses to AZD1222 COVID-19 vaccine. This table comes from immunoSEQ multiplex PCR, and its TCRdb copy is limited to in-frame clones, with some not included. The repertoire includes roughly 160,000 clones, over 75% of them detected once, and about 4.3% sits in the top ten. Source: peripheral blood, taken 28 days after the second AZD1222 dose. These receptors came from an adult who received the AZD1222 COVID-19 vaccine. Each CDR3 is given with its conserved first and last residue. A D gene is named only where the DNA matches it firmly. Part of the rows lack a size; the others show once, few, many or a class for expanded clones.

clone_size	d_call	j_call	v_call	cdr3_aa	cdr3_nt
-	TRBD2	TRBJ2-3	TRBV4-2	CASRHGLAEVSTDTQYF	TGTGCCAGCAGACATGGACTAGCCGAGGTTAGCACAGATACGCAGTATTTT
-	-	TRBJ1-3	TRBV5-1	CASKLSSGNTIYF	TGCGCCAGCAAGCTGTCCTCGGGAAACACCATATATTTT
few	-	TRBJ1-5	TRBV5-5	CASSLEWGQPQHF	TGTGCCAGCAGCTTGGAATGGGGTCAGCCCCAGCATTTT
-	-	TRBJ2-7	TRBV14	CASSQSGTRSYEQYF	TGTGCCAGCAGCCAGTCCGGCACCCGCTCCTACGAGCAGTACTTC
-	TRBD1	TRBJ1-3	TRBV11-2	CASRRNRGGNTIYF	TGTGCCAGCAGACGTAACAGGGGCGGAAACACCATATATTTT
-	TRBD2	TRBJ2-5	TRBV19	CASSGLAGGLAETQYF	TGTGCCAGTAGTGGACTAGCGGGGGGCCTGGCAGAGACCCAGTACTTC
-	-	TRBJ1-6	TRBV7-3	CASSLTSPNSPLHF	TGTGCCAGCAGCTTAACCTCACCTAATTCACCCCTCCACTTT
-	-	TRBJ1-6	TRBV9	CASSVEGGVSPLHF	TGTGCCAGCAGCGTAGAAGGGGGGGTTTCACCCCTCCACTTT
-	-	TRBJ2-7	TRBV2	CAQGGDGYEQYF	TGTGCCCAGGGGGGGGATGGTTACGAGCAGTACTTC
-	-	TRBJ2-7	TRBV7-9	CASGVTYEQYF	TGTGCCAGCGGGGTTACCTACGAGCAGTACTTC
-	-	TRBJ2-3	TRBV12-3/TRBV12-4	CATYDQGEDTQYF	TGTGCCACTTACGACCAGGGCGAAGATACGCAGTATTTT
-	-	TRBJ1-1	TRBV6-5	CASSFGRPSRTEAFF	TGTGCCAGCAGTTTTGGCAGGCCCAGCCGCACTGAAGCTTTCTTT
-	-	TRBJ1-4	TRBV5-1	CASSLGSGKSGNEKLFF	TGCGCCAGCAGCTTGGGCTCGGGGAAATCGGGTAATGAAAAACTGTTTTTT
-	-	TRBJ1-2	TRBV5-8	CASSLVPVGSIVGYTF	TGTGCCAGCAGCTTGGTTCCGGTGGGAAGTATTGTTGGCTACACCTTC
-	-	TRBJ2-3	TRBV5-4	CASSLDPPDTQYF	TGTGCCAGCAGCTTGGACCCGCCAGATACGCAGTATTTT
-	-	TRBJ1-3	TRBV13	CASSLGRMRNTIYF	TGTGCCAGCAGCTTAGGGAGGATGCGAAACACCATATATTTT
-	-	TRBJ2-5	TRBV18	CASSRETQYF	TGTGCCAGCTCACGGGAGACCCAGTACTTC
-	TRBD1	TRBJ1-2	TRBV12-3/TRBV12-4	CASSQQGWSYTF	TGTGCCAGCAGCCAACAGGGGTGGAGCTACACCTTC
once	-	TRBJ2-7	TRBV20-1	CSASDGYEQYF	TGCAGTGCTAGTGACGGCTACGAGCAGTACTTC
-	TRBD1	TRBJ1-2	TRBV2	CASSGRRDSPSYGYTF	TGTGCCAGCAGCGGCCGTAGGGACAGCCCTTCATATGGCTACACCTTC
-	-	TRBJ1-1	TRBV14	CASSQKVYSGEAFF	TGTGCCAGCAGCCAGAAAGTATATTCGGGTGAAGCTTTCTTT
-	-	TRBJ1-4	TRBV7-7	CASSLPRGATNEKLFF	TGTGCTAGCAGCTTACCCAGGGGTGCAACTAATGAAAAACTGTTTTTT
-	-	TRBJ1-2	TRBV6-5	CASTQGYGYTF	TGTGCCAGCACCCAGGGGTATGGCTACACCTTC
-	TRBD1	TRBJ1-2	TRBV19	CASSKRQGVVGGYTF	TGTGCCAGTAGTAAAAGACAGGGGGTAGTCGGTGGCTACACCTTC
once	-	TRBJ1-5	TRBV6-2/TRBV6-3	CASSPYSGLWSNQPQHF	TGTGCCAGCAGTCCCTATTCAGGTTTGTGGAGCAATCAGCCCCAGCATTTT